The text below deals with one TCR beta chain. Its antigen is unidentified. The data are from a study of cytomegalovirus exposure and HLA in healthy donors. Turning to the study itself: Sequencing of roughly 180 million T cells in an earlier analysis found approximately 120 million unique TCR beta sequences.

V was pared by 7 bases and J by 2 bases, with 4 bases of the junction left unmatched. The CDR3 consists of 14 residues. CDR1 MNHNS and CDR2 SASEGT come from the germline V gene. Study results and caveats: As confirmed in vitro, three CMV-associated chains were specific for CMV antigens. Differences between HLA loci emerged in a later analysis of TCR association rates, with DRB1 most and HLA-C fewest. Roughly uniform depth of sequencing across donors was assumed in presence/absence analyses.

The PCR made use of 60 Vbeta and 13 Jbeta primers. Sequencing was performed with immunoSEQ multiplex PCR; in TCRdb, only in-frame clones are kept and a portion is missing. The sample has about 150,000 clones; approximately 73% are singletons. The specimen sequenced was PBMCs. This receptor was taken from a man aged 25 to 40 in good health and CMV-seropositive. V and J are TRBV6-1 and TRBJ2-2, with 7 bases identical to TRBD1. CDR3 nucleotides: TGTGCCAGCATCCGGGACAGAAACACCGGGGAGCTGTTTTTT. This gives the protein CASIRDRNTGELFF.